The clone carrying this T cell receptor (beta chain) was seen only a few times. Its antigen is not identified. The germline V gene encodes CDR1 SGHRS and CDR2 YFSETQ. V was shortened by 6 bases and J by 2 bases, with 13 bases between the two germline ends. The CDR3 loop spans 14 amino acids. These data belong to a study of T-cell reconstitution after alpha-beta-depleted transplantation in children. Study-wide results and caveats: Surviving recipient T cells and intrathymic progenitors accounted for some patients' high TCRbeta diversity at day 60. Newly produced T cells mostly provided counts and TCRbeta diversity after one year, as hyperexpanded clones declined. There were reportedly several hundred expanded graft clones from which alpha-beta T cells came about two months after transplant.

During its preparation, the TCRbeta library received unique molecular identifiers. TCRdb called the PCR reads again in MiXCR, with one record for every CDR3 protein. Altogether roughly 670,000 distinct CDR3 sequences are present, approximately 14% being singletons, with the ten largest covering 0.79%. The clonotype was recovered from a girl aged 2 to 9 with congenital amegakaryocytic thrombocytopenia, due to receive a stem cell transplant. Source: PBMCs, taken before TCRalphabeta/CD19-depleted stem cell transplant. The chain uses TRBV5-1 and TRBJ2-3; D uncertain. The CDR3, as DNA: TGCGCCAGCACCAAGGAGCCTTACACAGATACGCAGTATTTT. Its protein product is CASTKEPYTDTQYF. Complete variable domain (other parts from reference TRBV5-1 and TRBJ2-3): KAGVTQTPRYLIKTRGQQVTLSCSPISGHRSVSWYQQTPGQGLQFLFEYFSETQRNKGNFPGRFSGRQFSNSRSEMNVSTLELGDSALYLCASTKEPYTDTQYFGPGTRLTVL.